The rows below give T cell receptor beta chains drawn from one sample of a study of T-cell reconstitution after alpha-beta-depleted transplantation in children. MiXCR, applied by TCRdb to the PCR reads, yields one record per CDR3 protein. The sample has hundreds of thousands of distinct CDR3 sequences, roughly a quarter seen once. This material consisted of PBMCs, mostly from graft donor cells, taken 360 days after TCRalphabeta/CD19-depleted stem cell transplant. Receptor source: a female patient aged 2-10 years who had a stem cell transplant for congenital amegakaryocytic thrombocytopenia, so the T cells may come from the graft donor. Both conserved end residues are part of each CDR3. The D gene is left open where the match is weak. Expanded clones are given a class, and other clones once, few, many or no size at all.

j_call,v_call,d_call,clone_size,cdr3_nt,cdr3_aa
TRBJ1-4,TRBV7-9,NA,NA,TGTGCCAGCAGCTCCTTTAATGAAAAACTGTTTTTT,CASSSFNEKLFF
TRBJ2-7,TRBV5-1,TRBD2,few,TGCGCCAGCAGCTTGGGTGTTAGCGGGAGTTACTACGAGCAGTACTTC,CASSLGVSGSYYEQYF
TRBJ2-1,TRBV5-1,TRBD2,NA,TGCGCCAGCAGCTTGATAGGCGGGGGGAATGGCAATGAGCAGTTCTTC,CASSLIGGGNGNEQFF
TRBJ1-1,TRBV5-1,NA,few,TGCGCCAGCAGCTTGTTCAGCCGGGACACTGAAGCTTTCTTT,CASSLFSRDTEAFF
TRBJ1-1,TRBV5-1,NA,once,TGCGCCAGCAGCTTGGTCCCTACAGTAACCACTGAAGCTTTCTTT,CASSLVPTVTTEAFF
TRBJ1-4,TRBV5-5,NA,NA,TGTGCCAGCAGCTGGGGGAAAAATGAAAAACTGTTTTTT,CASSWGKNEKLFF
TRBJ2-1,TRBV19,TRBD2,NA,TGTGCCAGTAGTAATAGCGGGAGGTCCAATGAGCAGTTCTTC,CASSNSGRSNEQFF
TRBJ2-5,TRBV7-2,NA,NA,TGTGCCAGCAGCCCTCTCGTGACCCAGTACTTC,CASSPLVTQYF
TRBJ2-1,TRBV7-9,NA,NA,TGTGCCAGCAGCTTAAAGTTTTATGAGCAGTTCTTC,CASSLKFYEQFF
TRBJ1-5,TRBV4-1,NA,few,TGCGCCAGCAGCCAAGAGTGGGGCGGGGGCCCCGAGGGGCCCCAGCATTTT,CASSQEWGGGPEGPQHF
TRBJ2-7,TRBV21-1,NA,once,TGTGCCAGCAGCAATTTCCTCGAGTATTGCCCGCTGTTGTACCACGAGCAGTACTTC,CASSNFLEYCPLLYHEQYF